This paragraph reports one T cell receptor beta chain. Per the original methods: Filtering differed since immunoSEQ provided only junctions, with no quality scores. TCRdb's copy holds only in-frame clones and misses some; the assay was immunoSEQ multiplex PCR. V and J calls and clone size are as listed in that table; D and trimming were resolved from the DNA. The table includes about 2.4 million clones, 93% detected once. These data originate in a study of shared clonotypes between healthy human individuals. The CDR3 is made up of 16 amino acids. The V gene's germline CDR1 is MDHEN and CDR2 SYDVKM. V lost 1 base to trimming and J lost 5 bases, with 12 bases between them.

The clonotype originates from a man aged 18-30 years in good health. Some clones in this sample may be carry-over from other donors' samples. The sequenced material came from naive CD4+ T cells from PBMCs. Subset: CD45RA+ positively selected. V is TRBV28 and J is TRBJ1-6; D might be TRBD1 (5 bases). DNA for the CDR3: TGTGCCAGCAGTTTATACCCCGGGACCAATAATTCACCCCTCCACTTT. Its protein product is CASSLYPGTNNSPLHF.